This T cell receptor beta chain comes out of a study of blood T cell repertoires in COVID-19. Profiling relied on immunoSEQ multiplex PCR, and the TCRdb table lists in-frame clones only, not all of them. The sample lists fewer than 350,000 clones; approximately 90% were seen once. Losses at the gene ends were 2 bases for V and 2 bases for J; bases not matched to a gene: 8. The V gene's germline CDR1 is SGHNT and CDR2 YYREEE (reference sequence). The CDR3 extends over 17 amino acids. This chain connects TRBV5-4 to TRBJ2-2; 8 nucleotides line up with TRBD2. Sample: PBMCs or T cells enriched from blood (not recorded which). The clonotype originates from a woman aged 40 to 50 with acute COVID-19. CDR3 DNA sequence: TGTGCCAGCAGCTTCTTGTTAGCGGGACTAAACACCGGGGAGCTGTTTTTT. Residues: CASSFLLAGLNTGELFF.